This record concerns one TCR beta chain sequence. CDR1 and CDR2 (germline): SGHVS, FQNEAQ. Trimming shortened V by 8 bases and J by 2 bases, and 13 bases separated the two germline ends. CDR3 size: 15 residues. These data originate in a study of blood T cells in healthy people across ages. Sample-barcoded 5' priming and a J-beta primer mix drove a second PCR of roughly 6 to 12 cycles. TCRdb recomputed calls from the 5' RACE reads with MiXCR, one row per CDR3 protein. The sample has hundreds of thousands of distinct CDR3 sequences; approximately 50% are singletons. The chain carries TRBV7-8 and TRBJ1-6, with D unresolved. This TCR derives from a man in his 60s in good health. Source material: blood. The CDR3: CASVSGIPYNSPLHF. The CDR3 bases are TGTGCCAGCGTATCGGGAATCCCCTATAATTCACCCCTCCACTTT.